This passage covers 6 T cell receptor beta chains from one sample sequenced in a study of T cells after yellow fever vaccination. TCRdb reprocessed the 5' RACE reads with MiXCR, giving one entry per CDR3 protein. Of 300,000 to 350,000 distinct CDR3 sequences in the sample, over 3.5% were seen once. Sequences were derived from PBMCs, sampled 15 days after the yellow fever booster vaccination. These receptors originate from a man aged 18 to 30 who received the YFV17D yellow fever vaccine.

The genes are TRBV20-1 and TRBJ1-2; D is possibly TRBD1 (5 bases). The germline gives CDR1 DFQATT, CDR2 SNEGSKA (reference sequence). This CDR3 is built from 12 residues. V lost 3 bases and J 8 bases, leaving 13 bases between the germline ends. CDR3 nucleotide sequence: TGCAGTGCTAGGCCAGGGCTAGGAGGCTACACCTTC. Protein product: CSARPGLGGYTF.

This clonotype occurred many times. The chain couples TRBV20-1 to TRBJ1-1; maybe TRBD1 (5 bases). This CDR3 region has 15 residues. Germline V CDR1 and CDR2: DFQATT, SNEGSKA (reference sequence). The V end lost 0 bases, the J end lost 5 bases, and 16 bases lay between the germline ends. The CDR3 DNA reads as TGCAGTGCTAGAGATCGGACGATGGGGGTAACTGAAGCTTTCTTT. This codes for CSARDRTMGVTEAFF.

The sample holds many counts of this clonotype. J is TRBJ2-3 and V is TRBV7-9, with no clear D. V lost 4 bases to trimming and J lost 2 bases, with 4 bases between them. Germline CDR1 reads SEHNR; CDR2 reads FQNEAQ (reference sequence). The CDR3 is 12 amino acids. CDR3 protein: CASSWTTDTQYF. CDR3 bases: TGTGCCAGCAGCTGGACCACAGATACGCAGTATTTT.

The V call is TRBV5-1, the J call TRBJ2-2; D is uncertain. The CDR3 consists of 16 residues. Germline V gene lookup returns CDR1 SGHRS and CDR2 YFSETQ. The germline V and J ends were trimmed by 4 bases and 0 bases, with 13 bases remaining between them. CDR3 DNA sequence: TGCGCCAGCAGCCCGGGCTTCCAGGCGAACACCGGGGAGCTGTTTTTT. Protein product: CASSPGFQANTGELFF.

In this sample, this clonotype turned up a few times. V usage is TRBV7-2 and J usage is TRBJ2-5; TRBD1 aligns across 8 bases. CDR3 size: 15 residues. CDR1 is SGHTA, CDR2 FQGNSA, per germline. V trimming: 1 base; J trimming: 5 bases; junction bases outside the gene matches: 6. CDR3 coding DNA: TGTGCCAGCAGCTTAGACAGGGGGTTTGGGGAGACCCAGTACTTC. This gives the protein CASSLDRGFGETQYF.

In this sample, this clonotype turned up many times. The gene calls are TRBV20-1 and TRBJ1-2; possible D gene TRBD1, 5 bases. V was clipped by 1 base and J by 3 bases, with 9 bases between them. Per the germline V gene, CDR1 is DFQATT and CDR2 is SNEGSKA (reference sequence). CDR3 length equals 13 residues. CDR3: CSARGTGDYGYTF. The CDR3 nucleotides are TGCAGTGCTAGAGGAACGGGGGACTATGGCTACACCTTC.